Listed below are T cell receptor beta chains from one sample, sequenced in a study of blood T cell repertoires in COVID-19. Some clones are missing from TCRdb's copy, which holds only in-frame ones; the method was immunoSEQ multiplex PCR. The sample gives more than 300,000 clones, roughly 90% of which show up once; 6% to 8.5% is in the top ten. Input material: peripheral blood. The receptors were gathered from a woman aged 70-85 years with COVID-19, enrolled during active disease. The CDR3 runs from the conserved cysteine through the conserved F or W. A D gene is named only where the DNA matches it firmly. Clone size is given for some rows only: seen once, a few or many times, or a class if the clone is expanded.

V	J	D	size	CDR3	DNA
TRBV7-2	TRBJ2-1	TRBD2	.	CASSLTSGGGYNEQFF	TGTGCCAGCAGCTTAACTAGCGGGGGGGGCTACAATGAGCAGTTCTTC
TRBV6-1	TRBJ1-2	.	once	CASSEARTGTFNYGYTF	TGTGCCAGCAGTGAAGCCCGAACAGGGACGTTTAACTATGGCTACACCTTC
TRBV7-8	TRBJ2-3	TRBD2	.	CASSPGLAGGSNTQYF	TGTGCCAGCAGCCCCGGGCTAGCGGGGGGGTCCAATACGCAGTATTTT
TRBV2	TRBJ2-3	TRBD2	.	CASSALLGGGTDTQYF	TGTGCCAGCAGTGCTCTCTTGGGCGGGGGAACAGATACGCAGTATTTT
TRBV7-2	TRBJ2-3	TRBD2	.	CASSLVGGYVDTQYF	TGTGCCAGCAGCTTAGTGGGGGGGTACGTGGATACGCAGTATTTT
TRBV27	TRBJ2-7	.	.	CASSLDGGGGYEQYF	TGTGCCAGCAGTTTAGATGGCGGAGGAGGGTACGAGCAGTACTTC
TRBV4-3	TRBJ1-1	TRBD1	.	CASSPGQSNTEAFF	TGCGCCAGCAGTCCGGGACAGTCGAACACTGAAGCTTTCTTT
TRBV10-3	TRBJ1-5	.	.	CAISGQSDQPQHF	TGTGCCATCAGCGGACAGTCCGATCAGCCCCAGCATTTT
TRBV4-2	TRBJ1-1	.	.	CASSQDAGQGAFF	TGTGCCAGCAGCCAAGACGCAGGGCAGGGAGCTTTCTTT
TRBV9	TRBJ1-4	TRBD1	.	CASSVGTGGNEKLFF	TGTGCCAGCAGCGTGGGGACAGGGGGTAATGAAAAACTGTTTTTT
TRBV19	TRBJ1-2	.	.	CASSMPPLGQTNYGYTF	TGTGCCAGTAGTATGCCGCCCCTAGGACAGACTAACTATGGCTACACCTTC
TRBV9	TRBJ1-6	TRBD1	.	CASSDRTGESSPLHF	TGTGCCAGCAGCGATCGGACAGGGGAGAGTTCACCCCTCCACTTT
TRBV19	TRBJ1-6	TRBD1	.	CASSIGQGLGSPLHF	TGTGCCAGTAGTATAGGACAGGGCTTGGGTTCACCCCTCCACTTT
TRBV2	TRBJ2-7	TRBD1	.	CASRSGTGMREQYF	TGTGCCAGCAGATCCGGGACAGGGATGAGGGAGCAGTACTTC
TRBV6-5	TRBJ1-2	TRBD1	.	CASSTSRGRNGYTF	TGTGCCAGCAGTACCTCCAGGGGGCGGAATGGCTACACCTTC
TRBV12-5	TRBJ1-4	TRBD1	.	CASGLGQGAEEKLFF	TGTGCTAGTGGTTTGGGACAGGGGGCAGAAGAAAAACTGTTTTTT
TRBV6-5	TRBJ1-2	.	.	CASSYSGQTNYGYTF	TGTGCCAGCAGTTACTCTGGGCAGACCAACTATGGCTACACCTTC
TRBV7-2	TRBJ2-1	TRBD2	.	CASSRGGGPSYNEQFF	TGTGCCAGCAGCCGCGGGGGGGGCCCTTCCTACAATGAGCAGTTCTTC
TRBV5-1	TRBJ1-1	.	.	CASSLEVGAGTEAFF	TGCGCCAGCAGCTTGGAGGTGGGGGCAGGCACTGAAGCTTTCTTT
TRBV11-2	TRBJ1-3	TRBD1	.	CASRTIRGPGNTIYF	TGTGCCAGCAGGACTATCAGGGGGCCGGGAAACACCATATATTTT
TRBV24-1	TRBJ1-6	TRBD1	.	CATRGQGVNSPLHF	TGTGCCACCCGCGGACAGGGGGTAAATTCACCCCTCCACTTT
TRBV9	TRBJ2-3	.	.	CASSPRGSVSTDTQYF	TGTGCCAGCAGCCCAAGGGGAAGCGTGAGCACAGATACGCAGTATTTT
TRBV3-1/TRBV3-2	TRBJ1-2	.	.	CASSQGLQYGYTF	TGTGCCAGCAGCCAAGGTCTACAGTATGGCTACACCTTC
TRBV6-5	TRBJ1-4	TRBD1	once	CASSLRQGREKLFF	TGTGCCAGCAGTCTCCGACAGGGCCGAGAAAAACTGTTTTTT
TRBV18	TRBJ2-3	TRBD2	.	CASSQLAGTTDTQYF	TGTGCCAGCTCTCAACTAGCGGGGACAACAGATACGCAGTATTTT
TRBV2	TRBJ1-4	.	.	CASSGPQTALNEKLFF	TGTGCCAGCAGTGGACCTCAGACAGCCTTAAATGAAAAACTGTTTTTT
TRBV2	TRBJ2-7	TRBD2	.	CASRGASGAYEQYF	TGTGCCAGCAGGGGGGCTAGCGGGGCCTACGAGCAGTACTTC
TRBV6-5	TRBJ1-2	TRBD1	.	CASRPGQGWDYGYTF	TGTGCCAGCAGACCCGGACAGGGCTGGGACTATGGCTACACCTTC
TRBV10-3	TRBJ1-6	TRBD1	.	CASRQGEGPLHF	TGTGCCTCTAGACAGGGCGAGGGGCCCCTCCACTTT
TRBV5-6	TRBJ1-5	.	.	CASSLRGVDQPQHF	TGTGCCAGCAGCTTGCGGGGAGTCGATCAGCCCCAGCATTTT
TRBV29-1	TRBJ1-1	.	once	CSVVRVMNTEAFF	TGCAGCGTCGTCAGGGTTATGAACACTGAAGCTTTCTTT
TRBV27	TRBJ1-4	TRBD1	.	CASSSITGGSEKLFF	TGTGCCAGCAGTTCTATCACAGGGGGTAGTGAAAAACTGTTTTTT
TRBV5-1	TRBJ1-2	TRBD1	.	CASSLGQGNYGYTF	TGCGCCAGCAGCTTAGGACAGGGTAACTATGGCTACACCTTC
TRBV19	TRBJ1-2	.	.	CASTRDKREGYTF	TGTGCCAGTACCCGGGACAAGAGAGAAGGCTACACCTTC
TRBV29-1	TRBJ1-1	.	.	CSVEEFRAGTEAFF	TGCAGCGTTGAAGAGTTCCGGGCGGGGACTGAAGCTTTCTTT
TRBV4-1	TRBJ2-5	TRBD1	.	CASSQVLDREVKTQYF	TGCGCCAGCAGCCAAGTTCTGGACAGGGAGGTAAAGACCCAGTACTTC
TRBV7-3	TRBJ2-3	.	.	CASSFWPGRTDTQYF	TGTGCCAGCAGCTTCTGGCCAGGGCGGACGGATACGCAGTATTTT
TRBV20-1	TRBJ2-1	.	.	CSATIREEQFF	TGCAGTGCTACGATCAGGGAAGAGCAGTTCTTC
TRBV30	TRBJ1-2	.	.	CAWSVLSGYGYTF	TGTGCCTGGAGTGTTCTCAGCGGCTATGGCTACACCTTC
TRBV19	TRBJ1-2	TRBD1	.	CASSKGGTASLSYGYTF	TGTGCCAGTAGTAAGGGTGGGACAGCATCCTTAAGCTATGGCTACACCTTC
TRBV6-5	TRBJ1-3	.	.	CASSYRGASSGNTIYF	TGTGCCAGCAGTTACAGGGGCGCCAGCTCTGGAAACACCATATATTTT
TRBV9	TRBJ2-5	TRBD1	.	CASSPRRTGNVETQYF	TGTGCCAGCAGCCCCCGAAGGACAGGGAACGTGGAGACCCAGTACTTC